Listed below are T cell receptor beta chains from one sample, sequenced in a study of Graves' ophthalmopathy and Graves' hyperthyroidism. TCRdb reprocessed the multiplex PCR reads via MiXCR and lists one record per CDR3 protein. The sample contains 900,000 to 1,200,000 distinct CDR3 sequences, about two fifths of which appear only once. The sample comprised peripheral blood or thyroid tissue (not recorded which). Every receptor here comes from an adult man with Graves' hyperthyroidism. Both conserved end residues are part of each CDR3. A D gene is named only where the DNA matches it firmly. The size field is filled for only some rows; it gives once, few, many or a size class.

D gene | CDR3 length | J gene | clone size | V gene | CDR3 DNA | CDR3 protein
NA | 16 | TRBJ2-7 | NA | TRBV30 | TGTGCCTGGAGTGTATTCCCTACAAGCCCTAAATACGAGCAGTACTTC | CAWSVFPTSPKYEQYF
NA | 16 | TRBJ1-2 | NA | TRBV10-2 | TGCGCCAGCAGTGAGCCGGACAGCCTCAGGGTCCTTGGCTACACCTTC | CASSEPDSLRVLGYTF
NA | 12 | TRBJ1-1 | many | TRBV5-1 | TGCGCCAGCAGCTTGAGGGGCACTGAAGCTTTCTTT | CASSLRGTEAFF
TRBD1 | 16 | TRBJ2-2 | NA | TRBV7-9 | TGTGCCAGCAGCTCCAGGGGGCGCGGAGACACCGGGGAGCTGTTTTTT | CASSSRGRGDTGELFF
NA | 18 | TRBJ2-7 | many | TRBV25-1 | TGTGCCAGCAGTGAATCGACCATTAGGACGGGCGAGTCCTACGAGCAGTACTTC | CASSESTIRTGESYEQYF
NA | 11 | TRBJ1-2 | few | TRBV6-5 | TGTGCCAGCAGTAGCCGGTACGGCTACACCTTC | CASSSRYGYTF
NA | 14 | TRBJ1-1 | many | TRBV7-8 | TGTGCCAGCAGCTTAGATGGGAAGAACACTGAAGCTTTCTTT | CASSLDGKNTEAFF
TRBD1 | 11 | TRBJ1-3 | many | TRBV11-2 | TGTGCCAGTAAACAGGGGAACACCATATATTTT | CASKQGNTIYF
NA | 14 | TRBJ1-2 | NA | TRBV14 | TGTGCCAGCAGCCAAGACATTGTGGGCTATGGCTACACCTTC | CASSQDIVGYGYTF
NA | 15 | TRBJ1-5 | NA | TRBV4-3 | TGCGCCAGCAGCCAAGAGTTAAAGGGCAATCAGCCCCAGCATTTT | CASSQELKGNQPQHF
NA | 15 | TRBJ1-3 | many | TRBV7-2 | TGTGCCAGCAGCTTCCCCAGGGCAGCTGGAAACACCATATATTTT | CASSFPRAAGNTIYF